These T cell receptor beta chains were read from a single sample in a study of response to subunit inactivated influenza vaccine. TCRdb reprocessed the RT-PCR reads with MiXCR, giving one entry per CDR3 protein. This sample has around 300,000 distinct CDR3 sequences, with approximately 20% found just once. The starting material was PBMCs from blood, obtained roughly 20 months after vaccination. Receptor source: a man between 45 and 75 years old who received an inactivated influenza vaccine. Both conserved end residues are part of each CDR3. Fields, in order: D gene, J gene, V gene, clone size, CDR3 protein, CDR3 DNA. The D gene is left open where the match is weak. Size is stated for part of the rows, as once, few or many counts, or as a class when the clone is expanded.

>NA|TRBJ2-1|TRBV12-3/TRBV12-4|few
CASSQGYEQFF
TGTGCCAGCAGTCAGGGTTATGAGCAGTTCTTC
>NA|TRBJ1-5|TRBV3-1|NA
CASSPVEQNQPQHF
TGTGCCAGCAGCCCGGTGGAACAAAATCAGCCCCAGCATTTT
>TRBD1|TRBJ2-3|TRBV6-2/TRBV6-3|NA
CASSYPQQGTRVPLSTDTQYF
TGTGCCAGCAGTTACCCTCAACAGGGGACGCGCGTCCCACTCAGCACAGATACGCAGTATTTT
>TRBD1|TRBJ1-1|TRBV4-3|few
CASSHLDRDHTEAFF
TGCGCCAGCAGCCACCTTGACAGGGACCACACTGAAGCTTTCTTT
>TRBD2|TRBJ2-2|TRBV27|NA
CASSLAGGITGELFF
TGTGCCAGCAGTTTAGCGGGAGGAATTACCGGGGAGCTGTTTTTT
>TRBD2|TRBJ2-5|TRBV7-2|few
CASSPTGLAGTRGTQYF
TGTGCCAGCAGCCCCACGGGACTAGCGGGGACCCGCGGGACCCAGTACTTC
>TRBD1|TRBJ1-1|TRBV18|few
CASSGEGTEGTEAFF
TGTGCCAGCTCCGGGGAGGGGACAGAGGGAACTGAAGCTTTCTTT
>NA|TRBJ2-5|TRBV20-1|NA
CSAHKGNQETQYF
TGCAGTGCTCATAAGGGTAACCAAGAGACCCAGTACTTC
>NA|TRBJ2-7|TRBV12-3/TRBV12-4|NA
CASSGAGYEQYF
TGTGCCAGCAGTGGAGCCGGCTACGAGCAGTACTTC
>TRBD2|TRBJ2-6|TRBV4-2|NA
CASSQELAGGSGANVLTF
TGTGCCAGCAGCCAGGAACTAGCGGGAGGGTCTGGGGCCAACGTCCTGACTTTC
>TRBD1|TRBJ1-2|TRBV20-1|NA
CSARARTGSVYGYTF
TGCAGTGCTAGAGCGAGGACAGGGAGTGTCTATGGCTACACCTTC
>NA|TRBJ1-5|TRBV6-1|many
CASRSTGYQPQHF
TGTGCCAGCAGGTCGACAGGTTATCAGCCCCAGCATTTT
>NA|TRBJ2-7|TRBV3-1|NA
CASSQEGSYEQYF
TGTGCCAGCAGCCAAGAAGGATCCTACGAGCAGTACTTC
>NA|TRBJ1-2|TRBV15|NA
CATSRDRVVGYTF
TGTGCCACCAGCAGAGATAGGGTTGTTGGCTACACCTTC
>NA|TRBJ2-2|TRBV4-3|NA
CASSQDLVTSRAGELFF
TGCGCCAGCAGCCAAGATCTGGTCACTAGCCGGGCCGGGGAGCTGTTTTTT
>NA|TRBJ1-4|TRBV20-1|NA
CSARSGTDEKLFF
TGCAGTGCTAGATCCGGGACGGATGAAAAACTGTTTTTT
>TRBD1|TRBJ2-7|TRBV10-2|few
CASRAGTGIYEQYF
TGCGCCAGCAGAGCCGGGACAGGGATATACGAGCAGTACTTC
>NA|TRBJ1-1|TRBV24-1|few
CATRLTGNTEAFF
TGTGCCACCAGGCTGACAGGGAACACTGAAGCTTTCTTT
>TRBD2|TRBJ2-3|TRBV12-3/TRBV12-4|NA
CASRRLAGGADTQYF
TGTGCCAGCAGACGACTAGCGGGGGGCGCAGATACGCAGTATTTT
>NA|TRBJ1-6|TRBV12-3/TRBV12-4|few
CASSFTGGSYNSPLHF
TGTGCCAGCAGTTTCACGGGGGGCTCCTATAATTCACCCCTCCACTTT
>NA|TRBJ1-1|TRBV28|NA
CAGSLSWAQDTEAFF
TGTGCCGGCAGTTTATCATGGGCCCAGGACACTGAAGCTTTCTTT
>NA|TRBJ1-2|TRBV20-1|NA
CSARDGAYGYTF
TGCAGTGCTAGAGATGGGGCCTATGGCTACACCTTC
>NA|TRBJ1-6|TRBV3-1|few
CASSQVAGTLHF
TGTGCCAGCAGCCAAGTGGCTGGGACCCTCCACTTT
>NA|TRBJ2-5|TRBV19|NA
CASSRLPVETQYF
TGTGCCAGTAGTCGGCTACCGGTCGAGACCCAGTACTTC
>TRBD2|TRBJ2-1|TRBV7-6|many
CASSLAHGTSVYNEQFF
TGTGCCAGCAGCTTAGCCCACGGGACTAGCGTTTACAATGAGCAGTTCTTC
>NA|TRBJ1-2|TRBV6-1|few
CASSEGASYGYTF
TGTGCCAGCAGTGAAGGGGCCAGCTATGGCTACACCTTC
>NA|TRBJ2-3|TRBV6-5|many
CASRFLRGDTQYF
TGTGCCAGCAGGTTCCTTAGGGGAGATACGCAGTATTTT
>NA|TRBJ1-1|TRBV2|NA
CASSLDIMNTEAFF
TGTGCCAGCAGTTTAGACATAATGAACACTGAAGCTTTCTTT
>TRBD1|TRBJ2-3|TRBV7-8|few
CASSTGQGRSDTQYF
TGTGCCAGCAGCACGGGACAGGGTCGGTCAGATACGCAGTATTTT
>TRBD1|TRBJ1-2|TRBV10-3|NA
CAIRSGTGNYGYTF
TGTGCCATCAGATCCGGGACAGGGAACTATGGCTACACCTTC
>NA|TRBJ2-5|TRBV7-9|NA
CASNPGSVRAETQYF
TGTGCCAGCAACCCCGGGTCAGTCCGGGCAGAGACCCAGTACTTC
>TRBD1|TRBJ1-5|TRBV28|few
CASTKTGGIMAQPQHF
TGTGCCAGCACCAAAACAGGGGGCATTATGGCTCAGCCCCAGCATTTT
>TRBD1|TRBJ1-5|TRBV6-1|few
CASRPWDSGEGQPQHF
TGTGCCAGCAGGCCCTGGGACAGTGGAGAAGGTCAGCCCCAGCATTTT
>TRBD1|TRBJ2-2|TRBV9|few
CASSVVRDRPNTGELFF
TGTGCCAGCAGCGTAGTCCGGGACAGACCGAACACCGGGGAGCTGTTTTTT
>TRBD2|TRBJ2-1|TRBV11-3|NA
CASSRSGGPSYNEQFF
TGTGCCAGCAGCCGTAGCGGGGGGCCTTCCTACAATGAGCAGTTCTTC
>NA|TRBJ2-4|TRBV18|NA
CASSPLQGADIQYF
TGTGCCAGCTCACCACTTCAAGGGGCCGACATTCAGTACTTC